This T cell receptor (beta chain) was recovered during a study of T-cell memory formation after mild COVID-19. Germline values: CDR1 MNHEY, CDR2 SVGAGI. This CDR3 has 16 residues. V lost 2 bases, J lost 2 bases, and 6 bases stayed unmatched. Using its own MiXCR run on the 5' RACE reads, TCRdb lists one record per CDR3 protein. The sample lists approximately 270,000 distinct CDR3 sequences, roughly 15% occurring once. The chain recombines TRBV6-5 with TRBJ1-3, with TRBD1 matching 7 bases. The source of this sequence is a man between 18 and 35 years old who had mild COVID-19 (a few samples of this study predate the infection). Cell type and time point are not known. Sequencing was performed on PBMCs or a T cell subset sorted from them (not recorded which). CDR3 DNA: TGTGCCAGCAGTTACCGGTACAGGGGAACTGGAAACACCATATATTTT. Residues: CASSYRYRGTGNTIYF.